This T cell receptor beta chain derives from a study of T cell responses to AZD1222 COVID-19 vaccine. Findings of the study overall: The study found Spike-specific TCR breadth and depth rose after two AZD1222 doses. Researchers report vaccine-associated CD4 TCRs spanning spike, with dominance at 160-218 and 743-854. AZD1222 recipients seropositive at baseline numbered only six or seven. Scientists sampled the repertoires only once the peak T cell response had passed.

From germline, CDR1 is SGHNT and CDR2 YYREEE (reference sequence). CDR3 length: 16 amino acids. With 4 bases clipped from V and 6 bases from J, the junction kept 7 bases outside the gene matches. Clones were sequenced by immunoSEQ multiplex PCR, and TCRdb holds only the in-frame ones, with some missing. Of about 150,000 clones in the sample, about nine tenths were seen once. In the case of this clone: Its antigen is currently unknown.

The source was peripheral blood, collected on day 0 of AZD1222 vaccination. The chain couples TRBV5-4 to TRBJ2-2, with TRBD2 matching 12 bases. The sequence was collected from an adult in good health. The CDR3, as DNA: TGTGCCAGCAGCCCGACTAGCGGGAGTTATGCCGGGGAGCTGTTTTTT. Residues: CASSPTSGSYAGELFF.